Many counts were recorded for the clone carrying this TCR beta chain. What it binds is not known. The entry originates in a study of CD8 T cells in ankylosing spondylitis. TCRdb reprocessed the 5' RACE reads with MiXCR, giving one entry per CDR3 protein. The sample contains about 190,000 distinct CDR3 sequences, around 13% of which appear only once. The germline V gene has CDR1 MGHRA and CDR2 YSYEKL. CDR3 length: 15 residues. V shed 4 bases, J shed 1 base, and the junction held 3 bases outside the gene matches. General observations from the study: Some of the motif variants had earlier been found in reactive arthritis patients' fluid and blood.

This receptor was obtained from a female donor with ankylosing spondylitis or in good health (not recorded which). The chain couples TRBV4-1 to TRBJ2-3, with 9 bases identical to TRBD2. The source material was blood, either unsorted or a sorted T cell fraction (not recorded which). CDR3 in DNA: TGCGCCAGCAGCCTAGCGGGAGACCGCACAGATACGCAGTATTTT. Protein sequence: CASSLAGDRTDTQYF.